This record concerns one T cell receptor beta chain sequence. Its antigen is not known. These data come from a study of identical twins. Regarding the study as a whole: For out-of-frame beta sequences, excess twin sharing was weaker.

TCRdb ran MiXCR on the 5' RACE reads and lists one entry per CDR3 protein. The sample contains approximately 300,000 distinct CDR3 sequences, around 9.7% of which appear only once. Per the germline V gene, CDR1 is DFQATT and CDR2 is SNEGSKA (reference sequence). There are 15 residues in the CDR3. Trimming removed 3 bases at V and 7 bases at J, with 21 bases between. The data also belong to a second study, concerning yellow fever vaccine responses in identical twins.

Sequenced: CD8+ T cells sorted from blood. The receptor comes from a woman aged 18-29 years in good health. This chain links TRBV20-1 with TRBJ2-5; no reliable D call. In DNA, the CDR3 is TGCAGTGCTAGGGCGAGTCTACTGGCCCCAGGGACCCAGTACTTC. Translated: CSARASLLAPGTQYF.